This T cell receptor (beta chain) was observed in a study of cytomegalovirus exposure and HLA in healthy donors. Study-wide results and limits: Most TCR sequences showed up rarely, but some public TCRs showed up in many donors.

As to this clone: Its specificity is not known.

PCR used 60 Vbeta primers and 13 Jbeta primers. Sequencing used immunoSEQ multiplex PCR; TCRdb keeps in-frame clones, though not all of them. In total, the table holds just over 80,000 clones. Per germline, CDR1 SNHLY and CDR2 FYNNEI. This CDR3 comprises 14 residues. V was cut by 4 bases and J by 6 bases, with 15 bases left in between. The material sequenced was PBMCs. This clonotype originated in a woman younger than 45 in good health and CMV-seronegative. The gene calls are TRBV2 and TRBJ1-2; the D gene is possibly TRBD1 (6 bases). CDR3 region: CASSAKQGSDGYTF. The CDR3, as DNA: TGTGCCAGCAGTGCGAAACAGGGTTCGGATGGCTACACCTTC.